The 24 T cell receptor beta chains in this list originate from one sample, sequenced in a study of blood T cell repertoires in COVID-19. The assay was immunoSEQ multiplex PCR, and TCRdb's table has in-frame clones only and misses some. The repertoire consists of approximately 210,000 clones, with 81% occurring once and the leading ten covering about 8.9%. Sample: PBMCs or T cells enriched from blood (not recorded which). The origin of the receptors is a woman aged 45-59 years with acute COVID-19.

The V call is TRBV30, the J call TRBJ2-5; D perhaps matches TRBD1 (6 bases). Germline assignment: CDR1 GTSNPN and CDR2 SVGIG (reference sequence). The length of the CDR3 is 12 residues. Between the trimmed V and J ends, which lost 5 bases and 1 base, there was a span of 8 bases. The CDR3 DNA reads as TGTGCCTGGGGACAGTTCCAAGAGACCCAGTACTTC. Protein: CAWGQFQETQYF.

This sequence joins TRBV19 and TRBJ2-3, with 8 bases fitting TRBD2. Germline CDR1 LNHDA, CDR2 SQIVND (reference sequence). V lost 3 bases, J lost 0 bases, and 5 bases stayed unmatched. This CDR3 spans 16 amino acids. This CDR3 reads CASSMLAGGSTDTQYF. Here the CDR3 DNA reads TGTGCCAGTAGTATGTTGGCGGGGGGAAGCACAGATACGCAGTATTTT.

The V call is TRBV19, the J call TRBJ2-3; TRBD2 aligns across 8 bases. This CDR3 is built from 15 residues. Germline-derived CDR1 and CDR2 are LNHDA and SQIVND (reference sequence). V was clipped by 6 bases and J by 6 bases; unmatched bases: 11. CDR3 nucleotides: TGTGCCAGTAGGCCCCAGGGGAGCGGGGGCGATACGCAGTATTTT. Translated, it gives CASRPQGSGGDTQYF. Full variable domain (outside the CDR3, taken from reference TRBV19 and TRBJ2-3): DGGITQSPKYLFRKEGQNVTLSCEQNLNHDAMYWYRQDPGQGLRLIYYSQIVNDFQKGDIAEGYSVSREKKESFPLTVTSAQKNPTAFYLCASRPQGSGGDTQYFGPGTRLTVL.

V is TRBV20-1 and J is TRBJ1-4; the match to TRBD1 covers 7 bases. Germline lookup yields CDR1 DFQATT and CDR2 SNEGSKA (reference sequence). This CDR3 has 15 amino acids. V gave up 3 bases and J gave up 7 bases; unmatched junction bases: 11. This CDR3 reads CSASYGTVGGEKLFF. In DNA, the CDR3 is TGCAGTGCTAGTTACGGGACAGTTGGTGGTGAAAAACTGTTTTTT.

This clone was observed a few times. This chain connects TRBV4-1 to TRBJ2-4; D call uncertain. The CDR3 runs to 14 residues. V shed 0 bases and J shed 6 bases, with 9 bases lying between them. Germline assignment: CDR1 MGHRA and CDR2 YSYEKL. In DNA form, the CDR3 reads TGCGCCAGCAGCCAAGATGATGGCGGAAACATTCAGTACTTC. Translation: CASSQDDGGNIQYF.

The chain is built from TRBV18 and TRBJ2-6; no definite D call. Germline CDR1 reads KGHSH; CDR2 reads LQKENI. There are 16 residues in the CDR3. V was pared by 6 bases and J by 0 bases, with 12 bases between. The CDR3 bases are TGTGCCAGCTCCTCAAGCCGGGTCTCTGGGGCCAACGTCCTGACTTTC. Translation gives CASSSSRVSGANVLTF.

Details on this clone: The same CDR3 is also encoded by other DNA sequences in this sample. The chain uses TRBV18 and TRBJ1-2, with D uncertain. Germline CDR1 is KGHSH and CDR2 is LQKENI. Trimming left V 3 bases short and J 0 bases short, with 5 bases between. The CDR3 totals 13 residues. The CDR3 DNA follows: TGTGCCAGCTCACCTGGCACTAACTATGGCTACACCTTC. Translated: CASSPGTNYGYTF. Full variable domain (remainder filled in from reference TRBV18 and TRBJ1-2): NAGVMQNPRHLVRRRGQEARLRCSPMKGHSHVYWYRQLPEEGLKFMVYLQKENIIDESGMPKERFSAEFPKEGPSILRIQQVVRGDSAAYFCASSPGTNYGYTFGSGTRLTVV.

The chain recombines TRBV24-1 with TRBJ1-1, with TRBD1 as a possible D gene (5 bases). Germline CDR1 and CDR2: KGHDR and SFDVKD. V lost 4 bases and J lost 0, with 17 bases in between. The CDR3 runs 17 residues. CDR3 sequence: CATSEMESGPMNTEAFF. The CDR3 bases are TGTGCCACCAGTGAAATGGAGTCAGGGCCAATGAACACTGAAGCTTTCTTT.

The gene calls are TRBV18 and TRBJ2-7; 7 bases line up with TRBD1. V shed 6 bases, J shed 3 bases, and the junction held 8 bases outside the gene matches. CDR1 KGHSH and CDR2 LQKENI come from the germline V gene. The CDR3 extends over 14 amino acids. In nucleotides, the CDR3 is TGTGCCAGCTCTCCCGGGACAGCCCACTACGAGCAGTACTTC. Its protein product is CASSPGTAHYEQYF.

The V call is TRBV5-4, the J call TRBJ1-2, with D possibly being TRBD1 (6 bases). This CDR3 is 13 amino acids long. The germline V gene encodes CDR1 SGHNT and CDR2 YYREEE (reference sequence). Deletions cut 1 base from V and 3 bases from J, with 7 bases between. CDR3 loop: CASSLSGDYGYTF. CDR3 bases: TGTGCCAGCAGCTTGTCAGGGGACTATGGCTACACCTTC. Full variable domain (rest looked up from reference TRBV5-4 and TRBJ1-2): ETGVTQSPTHLIKTRGQQVTLRCSSQSGHNTVSWYQQALGQGPQFIFQYYREEENGRGNFPPRFSGLQFPNYSSELNVNALELDDSALYLCASSLSGDYGYTFGSGTRLTVV.

This clone was detected only a few times. Other DNA sequences in the sample encode the same CDR3. The rearrangement links TRBV11-3 to TRBJ2-3; TRBD2 matches at 7 bases. CDR3 length: 12 amino acids. The germline V gene encodes CDR1 SGHNT and CDR2 YENEEA. V lost 5 bases and J lost 6; bases outside the gene matches: 2. The CDR3 reads CASSLGGDTQYF. The CDR3 bases are TGTGCCAGCAGCCTGGGGGGGGATACGCAGTATTTT. The whole variable domain, filled in from reference TRBV11-3 and TRBJ2-3, reads EAGVVQSPRYKIIEKKQPVAFWCNPISGHNTLYWYLQNLGQGPELLIRYENEEAVDDSQLPKDRFSAERLKGVDSTLKIQPAELGDSAVYLCASSLGGDTQYFGPGTRLTVL.

In its sample, this clone was seen once. This chain links TRBV5-1 with TRBJ2-2, with a possible D match to TRBD1 (5 bases). Germline V gives CDR1 SGHRS, CDR2 YFSETQ. Trimming left V 6 bases short and J 4 bases short, with 19 bases between. The CDR3 is 16 amino acids. The CDR3 sequence is CASKATTGAATGELFF. The CDR3 DNA follows: TGCGCCAGCAAGGCAACTACTGGGGCGGCCACCGGGGAGCTGTTTTTT.

The rearrangement joins TRBV6-5 to TRBJ1-1; a weak D match, TRBD1 (5 bases). CDR1 is MNHEY, CDR2 SVGAGI, per germline. The CDR3 length is 14 residues. V was pared by 10 bases and J by 5 bases, with 20 bases between. The chain's CDR3 is CAINRRAGRTEAFF. The CDR3 DNA reads TGTGCCATCAACCGGAGGGCAGGGCGGACTGAAGCTTTCTTT.

The chain employs TRBV28 and TRBJ1-1; 8 bases line up with TRBD1. There are 13 residues in the CDR3. The J segment lost 5 bases and the V segment lost 3 bases, leaving 2 bases of the junction unmatched. Germline V gene sequence: CDR1 MDHEN, CDR2 SYDVKM. CDR3 protein: CASSLDRETEAFF. The CDR3 bases are TGTGCCAGCAGTTTGGACAGGGAAACTGAAGCTTTCTTT.

The V call is TRBV4-1, the J call TRBJ2-7; TRBD1 might be the D (6 bases). V shed 0 bases and J shed 3 bases, with 12 bases lying between them. Germline CDR1 reads MGHRA; CDR2 reads YSYEKL. This CDR3 has 15 amino acids. DNA for the CDR3: TGCGCCAGCAGCCAAGAAGGGGCAGGGGTCTACGAGCAGTACTTC. Residues: CASSQEGAGVYEQYF.

The chain combines TRBV6-2 or TRBV6-3 with TRBJ1-1, with unresolved D. Trimming shortened V by 2 bases and J by 8 bases, and 15 bases separated the two germline ends. CDR1 and CDR2 from the germline V gene are MNHEY and SVGEGT. CDR3 length: 14 amino acids. This chain's CDR3 is CASSYEMGGSEAFF. The CDR3 DNA sequence: TGTGCCAGCAGTTACGAGATGGGAGGCAGCGAAGCTTTCTTT.

This clone has just one count. V gene TRBV7-2 combines with J gene TRBJ1-2; 9 bases agree with TRBD1. CDR3 length: 15 residues. CDR1 is SGHTA, CDR2 FQGNSA, per germline. V was clipped by 4 bases and J by 7 bases; unmatched bases: 10. The CDR3 DNA is TGTGCCAGCAGCTCTGGGACAGGGATACGAACTGGCTACACCTTC. This gives the protein CASSSGTGIRTGYTF.

This chain links TRBV6-4 with TRBJ2-3; 7 nucleotides match TRBD1. The CDR3 is 15 residues long. The junction had 9 bases not matched to a gene; V was cut back by 6 bases and J by 3 bases. CDR1 and CDR2 from the germline V gene are MRHNA and SNTAGT. CDR3 in DNA: TGTGCCAGCAGGGTACAGGGGTTGTCTACAGATACGCAGTATTTT. This codes for CASRVQGLSTDTQYF.

The chain couples TRBV27 to TRBJ1-6; 8 nucleotides match TRBD1. The CDR3 extends over 15 amino acids. V shed 6 bases, J shed 5 bases, and the junction held 6 bases outside the gene matches. Germline CDR1 MNHEY, CDR2 SMNVEV (reference sequence). The CDR3 nucleotides read TGTGCCAGCAGCCCCGGGACAGGCCATAATTCACCCCTCCACTTT. Translation: CASSPGTGHNSPLHF.

This chain connects TRBV3-1 (or the pseudogene TRBV3-2) to TRBJ2-7, with 9 bases that match TRBD1. CDR1 and CDR2 (germline): LGHDT, YNNKEL (reference sequence). The CDR3 extends over 16 amino acids. J lost 1 base, V lost 1 base, and 5 bases had no gene match. The DNA for the CDR3 is TGTGCCAGCAGCCAAGCGTATGGACAGGGGTCCTACGAGCAGTACTTC. Its translation is CASSQAYGQGSYEQYF.

The V gene is TRBV6-2 or TRBV6-3, the J gene TRBJ2-4, with 9 bases fitting TRBD1. The CDR3 runs to 13 residues. V dropped 4 bases and J dropped 14; count of bases not matched to a gene: 9. Germline V lookup: CDR1 MNHEY, CDR2 SVGEGT. Written as DNA, the CDR3 is TGTGCCAGCAGTTCACCATACAGACAGGGGGAGTACTTC. This translates into CASSSPYRQGEYF.

The V call is TRBV4-1, the J call TRBJ2-7, with TRBD1 matching 8 bases. V gave up 2 bases and J gave up 0 bases; unmatched junction bases: 6. Germline V gene data show CDR1 as MGHRA and CDR2 as YSYEKL. The CDR3 covers 16 residues. The DNA for the CDR3 is TGCGCCAGCAGCCAAACCAGGGGGCTTAGCTCCTACGAGCAGTACTTC. Translating it yields CASSQTRGLSSYEQYF.

This chain joins TRBV6-5 and TRBJ2-2; 8 nucleotides line up with TRBD1. The germline CDR1 and CDR2 sequences are MNHEY and SVGAGI. With V trimmed by 6 bases and J by 2 bases, 8 bases remained unmatched. The CDR3 covers 16 residues. CDR3 region: CASSYRTGINTGELFF. In DNA form, the CDR3 reads TGTGCCAGCAGCTACCGGACAGGGATTAACACCGGGGAGCTGTTTTTT.

This clone was counted between two and nine times. The rearrangement joins TRBV14 to TRBJ1-6; TRBD1 might be the D (5 bases). Deletions cut 1 base from V and 7 bases from J, with 11 bases between. Germline CDR1 is SGHDN and CDR2 is FVKESK. The CDR3 spans 15 residues. As DNA, the CDR3 is TGTGCCAGCAGCCAAGCCAGGGCTAAAAATTCACCCCTCCACTTT. Protein product: CASSQARAKNSPLHF.